The 26 T cell receptor beta chains reported below all come from one sample, sequenced in a study of cytomegalovirus exposure and HLA in healthy donors. Use of 60 Vbeta and 13 Jbeta primers characterized the PCR. TCRdb keeps only in-frame clones here, not all; method: immunoSEQ multiplex PCR. Found here are about 150,000 clones, roughly 80% of them singletons; the top ten hold nearly 2.5%. Sequenced sample: PBMCs. These receptors all stem from a male donor in good health and CMV-seronegative.

V usage is TRBV4-3 and J usage is TRBJ2-5; a possible D gene is TRBD1 (6 bases). CDR3 length equals 13 residues. The germline V and J ends were trimmed by 1 base and 7 bases, with 10 bases remaining between them. In germline, CDR1 is LGHNA, CDR2 YSLEER. CDR3 residues: CASSQVLGGTQYF. The CDR3 nucleotides read TGCGCCAGCAGCCAAGTGCTAGGGGGGACCCAGTACTTC.

This clone was recorded only once. V and J are TRBV4-1 and TRBJ2-7, with D perhaps matching TRBD2 (6 bases). The CDR3 runs to 22 residues. Trimming pared 1 base from V and 2 bases from J, leaving 33 bases between. The germline gives CDR1 MGHRA, CDR2 YSYEKL. The CDR3 DNA is TGCGCCAGCAGCCAAGGGACGGGCACCGGGGGTTTTCTTTGGGCGGGGACCTACGAGCAGTACTTC. Protein sequence: CASSQGTGTGGFLWAGTYEQYF.

CDR3 sequence reads: CASRLTSGSTGELFF. CDR3 coding DNA: TGTGCCAGCAGGCTAACTAGCGGTTCCACCGGGGAGCTGTTTTTT. This chain links TRBV7-8 with TRBJ2-2; 8 bases agree with TRBD2. The CDR3 extends over 15 amino acids. The V gene's germline CDR1 is SGHVS and CDR2 FQNEAQ. V lost 6 bases, J lost 4 bases, and 7 bases stayed unmatched.

The chain recombines TRBV5-1 with TRBJ2-5; 7 bases fit TRBD1. The germline V gene has CDR1 SGHRS and CDR2 YFSETQ. There are 14 residues in the CDR3. V was pared by 5 bases and J by 4 bases, with 8 bases of the junction left unmatched. CDR3 amino acids: CASRPGTVTETQYF. In nucleotides, the CDR3 is TGCGCCAGCAGGCCAGGGACAGTAACAGAGACCCAGTACTTC.

This chain links TRBV18 with TRBJ1-1; TRBD1 is a possible D gene (6 bases). Germline loops: CDR1 KGHSH, CDR2 LQKENI. The CDR3 covers 16 residues. Trimming shortened V by 1 base and J by 1 base, and 13 bases separated the two germline ends. CDR3 in DNA: TGTGCCAGCTCACCACTCGGGGGGCTGGGGAACACTGAAGCTTTCTTT. Amino acids: CASSPLGGLGNTEAFF.

J is TRBJ2-5 and V is TRBV4-2, with 9 nucleotides matching TRBD2. Germline assignment: CDR1 LGHNA and CDR2 YNFKEQ. J gave up 4 bases and V 0 bases, and 9 bases lay outside the gene matches. The CDR3 has 17 residues. In DNA form, the CDR3 reads TGTGCCAGCAGCCAAGATCCCGCTAGCGGGGCTGTAGAGACCCAGTACTTC. It specifies CASSQDPASGAVETQYF.

There are a few counts of this clone. The chain has TRBV29-1 and TRBJ1-1; D may be TRBD1 (6 bases). The germline V gene encodes CDR1 SQVTM and CDR2 ANQGSEA. This CDR3 contains 13 residues. Trimming left V 8 bases short and J 0 bases short, with 13 bases between. The CDR3 DNA sequence: TGCAGCTCCGGACAGAAATTGAACACTGAAGCTTTCTTT. This translates into CSSGQKLNTEAFF.

This clone is a singleton in its sample. The rearrangement uses TRBV7-9 and TRBJ1-5; 8 nucleotides line up with TRBD1. Germline loops: CDR1 SEHNR, CDR2 FQNEAQ (reference sequence). This CDR3 has 16 amino acids. J gave up 5 bases and V 4 bases, and 10 bases lay outside the gene matches. CDR3 nucleotide sequence: TGTGCCAGCAGCTCCTGGCAGGGGGCAGACTATCAGCCCCAGCATTTT. This codes for CASSSWQGADYQPQHF. Filled out from reference TRBV7-9 and TRBJ1-5, the complete variable domain reads DTGVSQNPRHKITKRGQNVTFRCDPISEHNRLYWYRQTLGQGPEFLTYFQNEAQLEKSRLLSDRFSAERPKGSFSTLEIQRTEQGDSAMYLCASSSWQGADYQPQHFGDGTRLSIL.

The chain uses TRBV11-2 and TRBJ2-3, with D possibly matching TRBD2 (6 bases). V gave up 5 bases and J gave up 4 bases, with 16 bases separating them. The CDR3 is made up of 15 amino acids. CDR1 and CDR2 (germline): SGHAT, FQNNGV. The CDR3 loop is CASSIRAGGPDTQYF. The CDR3 region has the DNA TGTGCCAGCAGCATCCGGGCCGGGGGACCAGATACGCAGTATTTT.

This clone showed up just once. The rearrangement joins TRBV30 to TRBJ1-2; 8 positions agree with TRBD1. Losses at the gene ends were 1 base for V and 8 bases for J; bases not matched to a gene: 3. The V gene's germline CDR1 is GTSNPN and CDR2 SVGIG (reference sequence). This CDR3 comprises 12 residues. The CDR3 sequence: CAWSETGEGYTF. CDR3 nucleotide sequence: TGTGCCTGGAGTGAGACAGGGGAAGGCTACACCTTC.

This chain joins TRBV10-3 and TRBJ1-6, with 9 bases fitting TRBD1. Germline V gene lookup returns CDR1 ENHRY and CDR2 SYGVKD. This CDR3 region has 14 residues. J gave up 10 bases and V 6 bases, and 7 bases lay outside the gene matches. The DNA of the CDR3 is TGTGCCATCAGAAACGGACAGGGGAAGTCACCCCTCCACTTT. Its translation is CAIRNGQGKSPLHF.

The V gene is TRBV28, the J gene TRBJ1-5; D might be TRBD1 (6 bases). Trimming took off 6 bases at V and 5 bases at J, with 20 bases between the two ends. The CDR3 covers 16 residues. Germline V CDR1 and CDR2: MDHEN, SYDVKM. Written as DNA, the CDR3 is TGTGCCAGCAGACAGCGATCACGACAGGTCTATCAGCCCCAGCATTTT. Residues: CASRQRSRQVYQPQHF.

As concerns this clone: The same CDR3 is also encoded by other DNA sequences in this sample. The chain carries TRBV5-1 and TRBJ1-6, with D hard to call. Trimming took 0 bases from V and 10 from J, leaving 8 bases between them. Germline loops: CDR1 SGHRS, CDR2 YFSETQ. This CDR3 region has 13 residues. The CDR3 sequence is CASSLGADSPLHF. In DNA form, the CDR3 reads TGCGCCAGCAGCTTGGGGGCTGACTCACCCCTCCACTTT.

V and J are TRBV6-1 and TRBJ2-3; 9 bases agree with TRBD1. Germline trimming cut 6 bases from V and 4 bases from J; bases unmatched to any gene: 5. There are 14 residues in the CDR3. Germline V gene data show CDR1 as MNHNS and CDR2 as SASEGT. CDR3 residues: CASSFRQGADTQYF. The CDR3 DNA sequence: TGTGCCAGCAGCTTTAGACAGGGGGCAGATACGCAGTATTTT.

The V gene is TRBV28, the J gene TRBJ1-1, with a weak D call TRBD1 (5 bases). The CDR3 totals 13 residues. Trimming stripped 5 bases from V and 1 base from J, with 8 bases between. The germline gives CDR1 MDHEN, CDR2 SYDVKM. The CDR3, as DNA: TGTGCCAGCAGTCAACAGGAGAACACTGAAGCTTTCTTT. Amino acids: CASSQQENTEAFF. Full variable domain (remainder filled in from reference TRBV28 and TRBJ1-1): DVKVTQSSRYLVKRTGEKVFLECVQDMDHENMFWYRQDPGLGLRLIYFSYDVKMKEKGDIPEGYSVSREKKERFSLILESASTNQTSMYLCASSQQENTEAFFGQGTRLTVV.

V and J are TRBV29-1 and TRBJ2-5; D may be TRBD2 (7 bases). The CDR3 length is 15 residues. In germline, CDR1 is SQVTM, CDR2 ANQGSEA. Trimming took 3 bases from V and 5 from J, leaving 19 bases between them. The CDR3: CSVEGGLNGRETQYF. CDR3 in DNA: TGCAGCGTTGAGGGGGGGCTTAATGGGAGGGAGACCCAGTACTTC.

This sequence joins TRBV4-2 and TRBJ2-5; D remains ambiguous. Germline loops: CDR1 LGHNA, CDR2 YNFKEQ. V dropped 1 base and J dropped 4 bases, with 10 bases sitting between them. The CDR3 consists of 14 residues. CDR3 loop: CASSQGESGETQYF. In nucleotides, the CDR3 is TGTGCCAGCAGCCAAGGAGAATCAGGAGAGACCCAGTACTTC.

This chain joins TRBV18 and TRBJ2-3; 10 positions agree with TRBD2. The CDR3 contains 16 residues. Germline V gives CDR1 KGHSH, CDR2 LQKENI. V shed 3 bases, J shed 2 bases, and the junction held 5 bases outside the gene matches. In DNA, the CDR3 is TGTGCCAGCTCACCGGGACTAGCGTCTTACACAGATACGCAGTATTTT. Translated, it gives CASSPGLASYTDTQYF.

The chain is built from TRBV6-5 and TRBJ2-5; TRBD2 matches at 8 bases. With the DNA end fitting TRBJ2-7 better, the J assignment may be wrong. Germline V lookup: CDR1 MNHEY, CDR2 SVGAGI. The CDR3 is 13 amino acids. The CDR3 DNA is TGTGCCAGCAGTTACCGGGAGGGGTACGAGCAGTACTTC. It specifies CASSYREGYEQYF.

This clone was counted only a few times. CDR3 bases: TGCGCCAGCAGCCAAGAGGGGACAGGGGCCTATGGCTACACCTTC. Amino acids: CASSQEGTGAYGYTF. V is TRBV4-3 and J is TRBJ1-2, with 10 nucleotides matching TRBD1. The CDR3 is 15 residues long. V was pared by 0 bases and J by 4 bases, with 2 bases of the junction left unmatched. CDR1 is LGHNA and CDR2 is YSLEER in the germline V gene.

V is TRBV5-4 and J is TRBJ2-3; 16 nucleotides match TRBD2. The CDR3 totals 19 residues. The J segment lost 0 bases and the V segment lost 4 bases, leaving 8 bases of the junction unmatched. Germline assignment: CDR1 SGHNT and CDR2 YYREEE (reference sequence). The CDR3 region has the DNA TGTGCCAGCAGCAAACCGGGACTAGCGGGAGGGATAAGCACAGATACGCAGTATTTT. Translating it yields CASSKPGLAGGISTDTQYF.

V usage is TRBV28 and J usage is TRBJ1-5; D is possibly TRBD1 (5 bases). Trimming left V 1 base short and J 0 bases short, with 10 bases between. Germline V gene sequence: CDR1 MDHEN, CDR2 SYDVKM. CDR3 length: 16 amino acids. The CDR3 region has the DNA TGTGCCAGCAGTTTATCGGGGGGACCTAGCAATCAGCCCCAGCATTTT. This gives the protein CASSLSGGPSNQPQHF.

As regards this clone: The sample carries other DNA sequences with the same CDR3. This rearrangement joins TRBV2 to TRBJ2-3; 9 bases are shared with TRBD2. Germline CDR1 SNHLY, CDR2 FYNNEI. V shed 7 bases and J 3 bases; nucleotides not matched to a gene: 8. The CDR3 is 15 amino acids. The CDR3 region has the DNA TGTGCCAGCACTTCCGGACTAGCGTCGACAGATACGCAGTATTTT. This translates into CASTSGLASTDTQYF. The whole variable domain, filled in from reference TRBV2 and TRBJ2-3, reads EPEVTQTPSHQVTQMGQEVILRCVPISNHLYFYWYRQILGQKVEFLVSFYNNEISEKSEIFDDQFSVERPDGSNFTLKIRSTKLEDSAMYFCASTSGLASTDTQYFGPGTRLTVL.

The table lists this clone with a few counts. The V and J genes are TRBV10-1 and TRBJ2-6, with TRBD1 identical over 8 bases. Germline CDR1 is WNHNN and CDR2 is SYGVQD (reference sequence). This CDR3 has 17 residues. The trim removed 9 bases at V and 3 bases at J, leaving 13 bases unmatched. The CDR3 is CASVRDRGRGGANVLTF. The CDR3 DNA follows: TGCGCCAGTGTTAGAGACAGGGGAAGGGGTGGGGCCAACGTCCTGACTTTC.

This clone was detected once. The J gene is TRBJ1-3, the V gene TRBV19; TRBD1 might be the D (6 bases). Germline CDR1 and CDR2: LNHDA and SQIVND (reference sequence). The V end was cut by 7 bases, the J end by 0 bases, with 16 bases between. This CDR3 has 16 residues. Here the CDR3 reads CASTSPTGISGNTIYF. The CDR3 DNA is TGTGCCAGTACCTCACCCACAGGGATCTCTGGAAACACCATATATTTT.

CDR3 nucleotide sequence: TGTGCCAGCAGTACACAGGGTATCGGCACTGAAGCTTTCTTT. It translates to CASSTQGIGTEAFF. V and J are TRBV2 and TRBJ1-1, with D possibly being TRBD1 (6 bases). V was shortened by 5 bases and J by 4 bases, with 14 bases between the two germline ends. Germline V gene data show CDR1 as SNHLY and CDR2 as FYNNEI. The CDR3 loop spans 14 amino acids.